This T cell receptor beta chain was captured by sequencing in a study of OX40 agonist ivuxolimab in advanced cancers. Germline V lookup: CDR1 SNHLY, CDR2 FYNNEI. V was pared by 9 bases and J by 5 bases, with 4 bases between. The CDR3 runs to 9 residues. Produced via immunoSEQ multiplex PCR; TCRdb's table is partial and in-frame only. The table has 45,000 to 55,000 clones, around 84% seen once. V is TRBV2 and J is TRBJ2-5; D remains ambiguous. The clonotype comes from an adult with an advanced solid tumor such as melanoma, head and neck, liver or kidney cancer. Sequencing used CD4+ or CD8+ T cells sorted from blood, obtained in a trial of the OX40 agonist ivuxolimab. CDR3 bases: TGTGCCAGGGGGGAGACCCAGTACTTC. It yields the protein CARGETQYF.